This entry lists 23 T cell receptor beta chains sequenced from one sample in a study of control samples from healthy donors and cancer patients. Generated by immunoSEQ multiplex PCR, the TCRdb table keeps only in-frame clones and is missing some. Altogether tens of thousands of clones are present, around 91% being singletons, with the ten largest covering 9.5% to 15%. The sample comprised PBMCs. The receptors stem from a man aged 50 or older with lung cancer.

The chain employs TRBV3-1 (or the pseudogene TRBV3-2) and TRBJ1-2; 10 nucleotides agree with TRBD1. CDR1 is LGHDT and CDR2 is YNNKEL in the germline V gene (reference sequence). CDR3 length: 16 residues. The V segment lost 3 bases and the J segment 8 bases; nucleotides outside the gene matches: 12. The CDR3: CASSQLDRGLNRGYTF. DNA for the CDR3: TGTGCCAGCAGCCAGTTAGACAGGGGGCTTAATAGAGGCTACACCTTC.

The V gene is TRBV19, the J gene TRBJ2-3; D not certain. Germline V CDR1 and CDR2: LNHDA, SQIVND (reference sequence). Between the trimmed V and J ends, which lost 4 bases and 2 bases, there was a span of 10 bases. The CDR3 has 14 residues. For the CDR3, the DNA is TGTGCCAGTAGTAACAGACCCTACACAGATACGCAGTATTTT. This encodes CASSNRPYTDTQYF.

The CDR3 DNA sequence: TGTGCCAGCAGTTCATTACAAGGGCGGCGGCCCCAGCATTTT. It specifies CASSSLQGRRPQHF. This chain uses TRBV27 with TRBJ1-5; D remains unclear. The CDR3 length is 14 residues. The V gene lost 4 bases and the J gene lost 9 bases, with 16 bases spanning the gap. The V gene's germline CDR1 is MNHEY and CDR2 SMNVEV (reference sequence).

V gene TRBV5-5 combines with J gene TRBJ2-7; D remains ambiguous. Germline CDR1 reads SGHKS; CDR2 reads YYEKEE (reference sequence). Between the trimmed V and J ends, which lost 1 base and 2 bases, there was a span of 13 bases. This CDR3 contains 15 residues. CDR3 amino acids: CASSLSLGSTYEQYF. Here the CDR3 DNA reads TGTGCCAGCAGCTTGTCCCTAGGTTCCACCTACGAGCAGTACTTC.

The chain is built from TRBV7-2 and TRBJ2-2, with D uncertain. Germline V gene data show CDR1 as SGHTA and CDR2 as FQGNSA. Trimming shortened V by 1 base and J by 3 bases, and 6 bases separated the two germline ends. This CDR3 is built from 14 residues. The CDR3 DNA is TGTGCCAGCAGCTTAGTCAAGGACACCGGGGAGCTGTTTTTT. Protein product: CASSLVKDTGELFF.

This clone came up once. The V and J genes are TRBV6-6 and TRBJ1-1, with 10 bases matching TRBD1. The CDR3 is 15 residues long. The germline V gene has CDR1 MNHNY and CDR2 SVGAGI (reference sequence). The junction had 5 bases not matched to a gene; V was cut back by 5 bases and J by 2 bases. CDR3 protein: CASSTPTGGNTEAFF. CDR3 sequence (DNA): TGTGCCAGCAGTACCCCGACAGGGGGCAACACTGAAGCTTTCTTT.

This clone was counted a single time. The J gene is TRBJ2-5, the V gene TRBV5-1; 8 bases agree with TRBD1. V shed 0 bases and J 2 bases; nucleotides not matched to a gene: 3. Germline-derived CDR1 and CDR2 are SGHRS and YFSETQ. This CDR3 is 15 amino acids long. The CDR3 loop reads CASSLVRQGQETQYF. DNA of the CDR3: TGCGCCAGCAGCTTGGTGAGACAGGGGCAAGAGACCCAGTACTTC.

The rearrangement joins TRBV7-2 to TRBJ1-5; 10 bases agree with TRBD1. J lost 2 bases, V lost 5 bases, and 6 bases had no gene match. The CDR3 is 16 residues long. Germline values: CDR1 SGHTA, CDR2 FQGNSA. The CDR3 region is CASSTGTGDGNQPQHF. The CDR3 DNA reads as TGTGCCAGCAGCACCGGGACAGGGGATGGCAATCAGCCCCAGCATTTT.

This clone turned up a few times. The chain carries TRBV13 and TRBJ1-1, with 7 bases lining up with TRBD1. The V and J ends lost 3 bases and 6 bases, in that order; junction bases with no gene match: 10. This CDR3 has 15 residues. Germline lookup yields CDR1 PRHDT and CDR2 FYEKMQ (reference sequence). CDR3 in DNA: TGTGCCAGCAGCTTTTTAGCGAGACAGGGCTCTGAAGCTTTCTTT. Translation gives CASSFLARQGSEAFF.

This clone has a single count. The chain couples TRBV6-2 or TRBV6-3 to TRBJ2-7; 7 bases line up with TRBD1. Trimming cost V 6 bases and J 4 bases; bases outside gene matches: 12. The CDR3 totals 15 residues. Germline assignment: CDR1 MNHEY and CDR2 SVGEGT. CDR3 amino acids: CASSLPRDRSYEQYF. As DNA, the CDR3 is TGTGCCAGCAGCTTGCCCCGGGACAGATCTTACGAGCAGTACTTC.

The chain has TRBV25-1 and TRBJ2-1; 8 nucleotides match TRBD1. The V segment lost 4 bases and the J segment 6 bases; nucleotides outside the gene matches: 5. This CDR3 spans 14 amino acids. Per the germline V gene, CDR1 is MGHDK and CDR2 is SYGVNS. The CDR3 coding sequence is TGTGCCAGCAGTGTGGCGGACAGGGTCAATGAGCAGTTCTTC. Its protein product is CASSVADRVNEQFF.

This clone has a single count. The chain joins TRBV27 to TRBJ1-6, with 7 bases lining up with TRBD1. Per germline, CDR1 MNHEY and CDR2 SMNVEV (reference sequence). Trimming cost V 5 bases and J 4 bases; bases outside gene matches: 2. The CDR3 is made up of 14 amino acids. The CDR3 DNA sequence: TGTGCCAGCAGTCCAGGGGGGTATAATTCACCCCTCCACTTT. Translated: CASSPGGYNSPLHF.

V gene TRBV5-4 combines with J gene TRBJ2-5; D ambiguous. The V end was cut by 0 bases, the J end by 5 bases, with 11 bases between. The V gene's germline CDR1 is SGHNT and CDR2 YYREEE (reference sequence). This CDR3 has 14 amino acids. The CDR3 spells CASSLAGREETQYF. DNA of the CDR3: TGTGCCAGCAGCTTGGCGGGCAGAGAGGAGACCCAGTACTTC.

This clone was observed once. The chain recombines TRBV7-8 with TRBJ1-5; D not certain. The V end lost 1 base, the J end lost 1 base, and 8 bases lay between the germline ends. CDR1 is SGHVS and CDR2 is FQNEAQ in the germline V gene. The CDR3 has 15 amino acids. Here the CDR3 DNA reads TGTGCCAGCAGCTTAGGAGAGGTGAGCAATCAGCCCCAGCATTTT. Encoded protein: CASSLGEVSNQPQHF.

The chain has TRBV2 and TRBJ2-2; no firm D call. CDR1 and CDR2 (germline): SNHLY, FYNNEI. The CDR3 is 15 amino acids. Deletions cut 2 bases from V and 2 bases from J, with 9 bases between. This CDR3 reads CASSEHQLNTGELFF. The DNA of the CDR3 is TGTGCCAGCAGTGAACACCAGTTAAACACCGGGGAGCTGTTTTTT.

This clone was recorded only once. The CDR3 reads CASSLGGGGSRTGELFF. The CDR3 bases are TGTGCCAGCAGCTTAGGGGGAGGAGGAAGTCGAACCGGGGAGCTGTTTTTT. V is TRBV11-3 and J is TRBJ2-2; tentatively, D is TRBD2 (6 bases). V was pared by 1 base and J by 5 bases, with 17 bases between. The CDR3 sequence is 17 residues long. The germline V gene has CDR1 SGHNT and CDR2 YENEEA. The full variable domain, completed using reference TRBV11-3 and TRBJ2-2, is EAGVVQSPRYKIIEKKQPVAFWCNPISGHNTLYWYLQNLGQGPELLIRYENEEAVDDSQLPKDRFSAERLKGVDSTLKIQPAELGDSAVYLCASSLGGGGSRTGELFFGEGSRLTVL.

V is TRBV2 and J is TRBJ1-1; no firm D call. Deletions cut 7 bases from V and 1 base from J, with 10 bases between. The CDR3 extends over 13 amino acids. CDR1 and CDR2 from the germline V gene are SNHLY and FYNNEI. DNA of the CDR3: TGTGCCAGCAAATCGGGAGCGAACACTGAAGCTTTCTTT. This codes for CASKSGANTEAFF.

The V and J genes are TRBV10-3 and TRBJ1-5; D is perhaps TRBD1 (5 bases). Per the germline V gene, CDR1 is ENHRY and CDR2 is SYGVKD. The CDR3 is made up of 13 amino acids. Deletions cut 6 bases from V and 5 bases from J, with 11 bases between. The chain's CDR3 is CAISLQVDQPQHF. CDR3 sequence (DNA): TGTGCCATCAGCTTACAGGTGGATCAGCCCCAGCATTTT.

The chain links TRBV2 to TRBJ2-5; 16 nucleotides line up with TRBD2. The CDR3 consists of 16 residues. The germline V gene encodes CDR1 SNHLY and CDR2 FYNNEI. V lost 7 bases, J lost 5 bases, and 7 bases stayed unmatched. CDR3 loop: CASTPGLAGGPETQYF. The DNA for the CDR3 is TGTGCCAGCACCCCGGGACTAGCGGGGGGGCCGGAGACCCAGTACTTC.

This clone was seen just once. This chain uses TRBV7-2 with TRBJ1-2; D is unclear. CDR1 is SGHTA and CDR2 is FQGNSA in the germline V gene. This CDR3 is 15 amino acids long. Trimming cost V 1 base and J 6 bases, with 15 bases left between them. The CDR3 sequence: CASSLDRALSDGYTF. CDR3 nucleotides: TGTGCCAGCAGCTTAGATAGAGCGCTTAGCGATGGCTACACCTTC.

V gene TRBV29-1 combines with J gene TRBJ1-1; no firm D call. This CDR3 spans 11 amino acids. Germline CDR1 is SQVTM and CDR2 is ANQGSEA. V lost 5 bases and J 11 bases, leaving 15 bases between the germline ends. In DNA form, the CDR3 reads TGCAGCGTTCTTGGTGAGAGTGGGGCTTTCTTT. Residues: CSVLGESGAFF.

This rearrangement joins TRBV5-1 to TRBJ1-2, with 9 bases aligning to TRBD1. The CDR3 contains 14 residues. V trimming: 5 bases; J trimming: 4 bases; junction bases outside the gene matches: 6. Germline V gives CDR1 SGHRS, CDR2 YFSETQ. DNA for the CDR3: TGCGCCAGCAGTCCGGGACAGGGCTTCTATGGCTACACCTTC. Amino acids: CASSPGQGFYGYTF. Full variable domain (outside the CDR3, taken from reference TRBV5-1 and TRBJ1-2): KAGVTQTPRYLIKTRGQQVTLSCSPISGHRSVSWYQQTPGQGLQFLFEYFSETQRNKGNFPGRFSGRQFSNSRSEMNVSTLELGDSALYLCASSPGQGFYGYTFGSGTRLTVV.

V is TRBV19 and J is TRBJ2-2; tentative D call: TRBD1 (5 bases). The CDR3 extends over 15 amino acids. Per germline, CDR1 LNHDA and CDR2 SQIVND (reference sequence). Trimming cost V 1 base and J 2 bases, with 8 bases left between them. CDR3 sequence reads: CASSIGTPNTGELFF. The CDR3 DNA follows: TGTGCCAGTAGTATAGGGACACCCAACACCGGGGAGCTGTTTTTT.